This T cell receptor (beta chain) comes out of a study of cytomegalovirus exposure and HLA in healthy donors (TCRdb year 2017). In the study overall: An earlier analysis of roughly 500 of the donors reported 250 to 300 Gb of sequence data and 95 million to 130 million unique TCR beta sequences obtained from approximately 180 million T cells. Approximately 310 gigabases of sequencing data and 70 million to 100 million unique TCR sequences were included in an early release covering around 650 HLA-typed donors. The genetic ancestry cluster associated with self-reported Caucasian donors included about 84% of the 300 to 450 genotyped donors. The study was designed to test whether signatures of past pathogen exposure could be identified by cataloging public T cell receptors. The study used immunosequencing to profile the T cell repertoires of more than 650 subjects and linked those repertoires to cytomegalovirus serostatus. Along with the roughly 700-subject first cohort, a separate validation cohort of over 90 different subjects was used. To predict cytomegalovirus infection status, the study combined high-throughput TCR immunosequencing, statistical association of individual TCRs with disease status, and machine learning. A later analysis re-examined previously published TCR beta repertoires from more than 650 donors and added high-resolution HLA genotyping to investigate patterns of TCR occurrence. Rather than using new phenotypic data, the later analysis identified candidate immune exposures from TCR beta sequences and from how often those sequences occurred across donors. An earlier analysis of roughly 600 of the donors used high-throughput TCR beta sequencing to judge whether each TCR beta V gene segment behaved as functional or pseudogenic. Alongside the repertoire data, information on donor age, sex, ethnicity and CMV serostatus was compiled. A later genetic analysis took genome-wide SNP genotypes for about 60% of the roughly 670 donors and used that subset as a discovery cohort. All discovery cohort repertoires had been generated using a single sequencing platform. Both class I and class II loci were covered by HLA typing, at four-digit resolution. The number of typed donors differed by locus: roughly 629-640 for A, B, C, DRB1 and DQB1; approximately 520 for DQA1; fewer than 610 for DPA1; and about 470 for DPB1. About five DR-DQ haplotypes were treated as single units for association and clustering because of strong linkage in the cohort. Among about 400 genotyped donors of the cohort, an average of around 250,000 unique TCR beta nucleotide sequences was sequenced per donor, of which approximately 19% were non-productive. Overall study results and their limits: A later analysis found that HLA-associated TCR beta chains were more clonally expanded and had lower generation probabilities than equally common non-associated chains. At a false discovery rate of 0.05, a later analysis linked 15,000 to 20,000 TCR beta sequences to specific HLA alleles. A later genetic analysis associated a missense DCLRE1C variant with V-gene and J-gene trimming of TCR beta chains, and an independent cohort replicated the association. In a later genetic analysis, fewer N-insertions in productive TCRs were reported among donors in an Asian-associated ancestry cluster than the approximately 710-donor mean. A later analysis found that TCR association rates varied across HLA loci, with DRB1 alleles showing the most associated TCRs and HLA-C alleles the fewest. About 15 rarely observed V segments, including chromosome 9 orphons, were excluded from the earlier analysis of a few hundred of the donors because counts were too low. The cohort was sequenced for TCR beta chains only, and without alpha or paired-chain data the features that could be detected were limited. While some public TCRs were present in many individuals, most TCR sequences turned up only very rarely across donors. Assigning TCR associations to individual alleles was difficult when HLA alleles, especially DR and DQ, strongly co-occurred. A cluster of highly shared sequence variants was judged likely to represent a technical artifact of the sequencing pipeline. Some IMGT-functional V segments, including TRBV6-2 and TRBV6-3, could not be distinguished by the 87-base-pair reads and were therefore excluded. The study listed 150 to 200 TCR beta chains as associated with cytomegalovirus. Correlated functional status among segregating V segments might reflect linkage disequilibrium, but an unknown experimental factor could not be ruled out. Roughly uniform sequencing depth across donors was assumed in presence/absence analyses, although this assumption may not hold. The authors suggested that the approach could potentially be generalized to other disease states and immunological phenotypes. Several of the top co-occurrence clusters appeared to be linked to parvovirus B19, influenza, CMV and Epstein-Barr virus, according to a later analysis. The classifier was reported to diagnose cytomegalovirus status with high specificity and sensitivity in both the original and validation cohorts. A few of the identified cytomegalovirus-associated TCR beta chains were confirmed in vitro to be specific for cytomegalovirus antigens. Because HLA typing was unavailable for some donors at each locus, only the typed subset was used in association tests. Immune exposure information for the cohort was limited to CMV serostatus. In an earlier analysis of about 600 of the donors, most TCR beta V segments appeared in productive rearrangements about 90% or about 30% of the time, broadly matching IMGT annotations. According to a later analysis, most CMV-associated TCR beta chains appeared to be HLA-restricted, and the HLA associations seemed to be driven largely by CMV exposure. A further reported finding was that TCR beta sequences accurately predicted the HLA-A and HLA-B alleles for most subjects in the first cohort.

The library was built by means of the immunoSEQ multiplex PCR assay. A mixture of 60 forward primers for TCR Vbeta segments and 13 reverse primers for TCR Jbeta segments was used in the multiplex PCR. The CDR3 region of rearranged TCR beta genes was amplified from genomic DNA by a multiplex PCR assay. On the Illumina HiSeq System, the amplified TCR beta libraries were sequenced as 87-base-pair reads. As for the authors' bioinformatics: In a later analysis, tens of millions of unique TCR beta chains were counted across the approximately 670 repertoires, and approximately 9.9 million of these chains were shared by at least two donors. Raw reads were error-corrected and collapsed into unique sequences by a nearest-neighbor algorithm in which closely related sequences were merged to remove PCR and sequencing errors. V, D and J gene segments were assigned by aligning CDR3 sequences to IMGT reference sequences. For a sequence to be retained, at least a six-nucleotide match to both a V gene segment and a J gene segment was required. A rearrangement was called productive if the CDR3 had no stop codons and remained in frame with V and J, and every other rearrangement was called non-productive. CDR3 was defined according to IMGT convention as the region running from the second conserved V-encoded cysteine to the conserved J-encoded phenylalanine. The earlier analysis of about 640 of the donors excluded any sequence lacking an unambiguous match to a single V gene segment. An earlier analysis of roughly 590 of the donors called V segments functional above 56.7% productive rearrangements and segregating when the between-donor standard deviation exceeded 5%. A statistical classification framework was built for diagnosing cytomegalovirus status from the catalog of TCR beta chain sequences. In a later analysis, TCR nucleotide sequences were compared against IMGT/GENE-DB human TR gene sequences so that V and J genes could be assigned. Using the TCRdist pipeline, a later analysis assigned CDR3 sequences along with most-parsimonious VDJ recombination scenarios. In a later analysis, each TCR beta chain was defined by its CDR3 amino acid sequence together with its V-gene family, and reads without a unique V-gene family were excluded. In a later analysis, 450 to 600 highly shared, low-generation-probability nucleotide sequences were removed to address suspected cross-contamination and a sequencing artifact. For each public chain, a later analysis derived a clonal expansion index from normalized ranks of inferred template counts within each repertoire. Generation probabilities in a later analysis came from a VDJ recombination model fitted to out-of-frame rearrangements, and those results were checked against IGoR. In a later analysis, hypergeometric tests were used to score TCR-TCR, TCR-HLA and TCR-CMV co-occurrence, with a repertoire-size bias correction applied to TCR pairs. False discovery rates were estimated in a later analysis by permuting HLA or CMV assignments 20 times. In a later analysis, co-occurring TCRs were grouped using DBSCAN, with TCRdist sequence similarity added in when clustering inside HLA-allele-positive subsets. For co-occurrence clustering, repertoires with fewer than 30,000 or more than 120,000 public chains were excluded, along with roughly 5 repertoires with anomalous nucleotide sharing. Imported from immuneACCESS, the table was reduced by TCRdb to in-frame sequences with V and J called. These copies leave out some clones; in studies compared against another copy, an unresolved V gene accounts for under half, and the cause of the remainder is not known. V, J and clone size derive from that table, while D and trimming were established from the DNA sequence. The sample contains 180,000 or so clones, about 82% of them found a single time. The ten largest clones add up to under 2% of the sample.

From its cysteine to its phenylalanine, the CDR3 spans 13 amino acids. Only the CDR3 region is kept as DNA, spanning 39 bases read in frame from base 1. The V and J ends are trimmed by 0 bases and 6 bases, leaving 9 bases between them. In the germline V gene, CDR1 corresponds to MGHRA and CDR2 to YSYEKL. The cohort was made up of under 800 healthy bone marrow donors. At the time of sampling, all cohort members were nominally healthy, though unrecorded immune exposures were likely present. The donor was CMV seronegative and belonged to the group of 352 seronegative cohort members. A peripheral blood sample was collected from each donor, and TCR beta sequencing was performed on peripheral blood mononuclear cells. The Qiagen DNeasy Blood Extraction Kit was used to extract genomic DNA from the blood cell samples. About this clone itself: The antigen this receptor binds is unknown. Base quality data are lacking; no much larger clone is found one base away.

The rearranged segments are TRBV4-1 and TRBJ2-7; the D gene is not confidently resolved. The receptor comes from a woman aged 25 to 39 in good health and CMV-seronegative. The source material was PBMCs. The sequenced DNA is TGCGCCAGCAGCCAAGAACTCCTACGCGAGCAGTACTTC. Its protein is CASSQELLREQYF.